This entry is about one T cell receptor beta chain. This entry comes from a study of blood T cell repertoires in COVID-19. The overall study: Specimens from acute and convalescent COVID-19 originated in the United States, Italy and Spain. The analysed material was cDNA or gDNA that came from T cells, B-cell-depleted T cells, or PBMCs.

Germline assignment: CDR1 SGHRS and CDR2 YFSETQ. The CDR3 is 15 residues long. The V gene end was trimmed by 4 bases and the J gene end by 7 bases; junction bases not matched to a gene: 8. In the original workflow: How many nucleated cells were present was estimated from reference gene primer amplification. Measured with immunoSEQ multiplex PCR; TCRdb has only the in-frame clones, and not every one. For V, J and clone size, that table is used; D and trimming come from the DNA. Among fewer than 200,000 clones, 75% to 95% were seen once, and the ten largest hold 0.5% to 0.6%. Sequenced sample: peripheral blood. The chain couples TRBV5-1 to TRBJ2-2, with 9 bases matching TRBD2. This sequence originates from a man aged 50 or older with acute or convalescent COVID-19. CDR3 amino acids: CASSLLAGDGGELFF. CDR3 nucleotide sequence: TGCGCCAGCAGCCTTTTAGCGGGGGACGGCGGGGAGCTGTTTTTT.